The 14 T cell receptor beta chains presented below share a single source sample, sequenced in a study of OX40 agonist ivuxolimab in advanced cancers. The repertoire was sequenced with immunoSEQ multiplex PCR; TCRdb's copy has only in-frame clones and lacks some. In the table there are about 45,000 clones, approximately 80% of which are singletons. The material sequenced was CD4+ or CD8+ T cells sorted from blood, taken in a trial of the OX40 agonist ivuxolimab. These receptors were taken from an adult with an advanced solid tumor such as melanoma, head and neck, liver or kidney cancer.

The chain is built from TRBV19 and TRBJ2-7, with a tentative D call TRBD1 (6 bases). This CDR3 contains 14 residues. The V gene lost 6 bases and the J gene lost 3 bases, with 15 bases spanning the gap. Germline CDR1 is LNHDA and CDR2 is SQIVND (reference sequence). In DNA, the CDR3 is TGTGCCAGTAGCGACCCGGGACACCTCTACGAGCAGTACTTC. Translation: CASSDPGHLYEQYF.

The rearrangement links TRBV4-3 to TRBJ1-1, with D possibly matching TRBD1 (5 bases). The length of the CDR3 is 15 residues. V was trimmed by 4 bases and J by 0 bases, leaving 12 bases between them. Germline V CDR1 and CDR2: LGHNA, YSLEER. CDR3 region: CASSRDGGVNTEAFF. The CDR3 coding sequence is TGCGCCAGCAGCCGGGACGGCGGGGTGAACACTGAAGCTTTCTTT.

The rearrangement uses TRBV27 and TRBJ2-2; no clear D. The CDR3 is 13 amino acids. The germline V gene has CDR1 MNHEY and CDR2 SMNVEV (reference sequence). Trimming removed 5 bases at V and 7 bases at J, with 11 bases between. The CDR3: CASSPRHYGELFF. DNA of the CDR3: TGTGCCAGCAGTCCCCGACACTACGGGGAGCTGTTTTTT.

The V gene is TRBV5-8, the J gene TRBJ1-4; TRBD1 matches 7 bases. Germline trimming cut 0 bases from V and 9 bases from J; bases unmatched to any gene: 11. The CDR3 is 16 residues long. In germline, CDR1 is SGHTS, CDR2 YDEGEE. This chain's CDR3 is CASSLAADRARKKLFF. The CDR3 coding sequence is TGTGCCAGCAGCTTGGCCGCCGACAGGGCAAGAAAAAAACTGTTTTTT.

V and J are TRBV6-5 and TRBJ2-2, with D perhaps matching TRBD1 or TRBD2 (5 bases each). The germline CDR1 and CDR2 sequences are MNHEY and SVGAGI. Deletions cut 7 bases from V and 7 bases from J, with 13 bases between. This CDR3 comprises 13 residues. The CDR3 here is CASTPRGGGELFF. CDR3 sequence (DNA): TGTGCCAGCACCCCGAGGGGTGGCGGGGAGCTGTTTTTT.

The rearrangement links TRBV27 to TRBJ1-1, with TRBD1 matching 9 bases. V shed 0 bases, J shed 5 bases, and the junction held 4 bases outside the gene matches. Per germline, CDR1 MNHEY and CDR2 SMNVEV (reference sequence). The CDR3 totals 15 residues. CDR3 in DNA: TGTGCCAGCAGTTTATCCACAGGGGGCGGAACTGAAGCTTTCTTT. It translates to CASSLSTGGGTEAFF.

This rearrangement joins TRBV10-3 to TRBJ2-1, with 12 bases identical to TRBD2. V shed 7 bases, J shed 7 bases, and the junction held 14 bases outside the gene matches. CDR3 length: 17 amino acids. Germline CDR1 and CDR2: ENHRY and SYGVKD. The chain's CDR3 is CAINSYRGTSGRNEQFF. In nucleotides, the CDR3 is TGTGCCATCAACTCATATCGAGGGACTAGCGGGCGGAATGAGCAGTTCTTC.

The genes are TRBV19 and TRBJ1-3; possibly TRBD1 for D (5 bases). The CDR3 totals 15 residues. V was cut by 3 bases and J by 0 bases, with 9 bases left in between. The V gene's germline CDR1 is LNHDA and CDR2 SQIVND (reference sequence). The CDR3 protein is CASSMRGGSGNTIYF. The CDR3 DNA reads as TGTGCCAGTAGTATGAGGGGCGGCTCTGGAAACACCATATATTTT.

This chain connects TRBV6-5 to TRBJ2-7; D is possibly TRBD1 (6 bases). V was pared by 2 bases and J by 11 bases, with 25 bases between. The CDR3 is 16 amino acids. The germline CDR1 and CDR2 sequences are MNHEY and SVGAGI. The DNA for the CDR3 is TGTGCCAGCAGTTACACAGGTCGGCGGCAGGGGCAGCAGGAGTACTTC. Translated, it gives CASSYTGRRQGQQEYF.

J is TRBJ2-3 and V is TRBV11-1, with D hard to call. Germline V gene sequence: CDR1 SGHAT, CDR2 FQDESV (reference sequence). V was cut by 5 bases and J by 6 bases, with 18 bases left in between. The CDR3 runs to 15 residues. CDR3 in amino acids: CASSPRAQIRDTQYF. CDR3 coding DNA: TGTGCCAGCAGCCCCCGGGCCCAAATCAGGGATACGCAGTATTTT.

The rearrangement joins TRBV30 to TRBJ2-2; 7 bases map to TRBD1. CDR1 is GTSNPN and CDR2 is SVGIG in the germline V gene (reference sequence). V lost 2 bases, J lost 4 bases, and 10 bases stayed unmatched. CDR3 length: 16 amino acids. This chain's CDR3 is CAWSYLTGTGTGELFF. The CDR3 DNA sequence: TGTGCCTGGAGTTACTTGACAGGGACGGGCACCGGGGAGCTGTTTTTT.

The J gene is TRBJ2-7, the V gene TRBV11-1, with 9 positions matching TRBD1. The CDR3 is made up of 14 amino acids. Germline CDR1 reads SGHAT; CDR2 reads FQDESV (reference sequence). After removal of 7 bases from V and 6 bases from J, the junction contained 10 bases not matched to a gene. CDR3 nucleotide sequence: TGTGCCAGCACCCTTGGGACAGGGCGCGGCGAGCAGTACTTC. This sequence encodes CASTLGTGRGEQYF.

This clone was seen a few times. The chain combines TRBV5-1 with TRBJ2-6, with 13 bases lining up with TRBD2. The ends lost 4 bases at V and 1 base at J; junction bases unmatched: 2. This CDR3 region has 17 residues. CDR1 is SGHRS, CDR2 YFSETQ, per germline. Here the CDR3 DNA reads TGCGCCAGCAGCAGGACTAGCGGGAGTTCTGGGGCCAACGTCCTGACTTTC. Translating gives CASSRTSGSSGANVLTF.

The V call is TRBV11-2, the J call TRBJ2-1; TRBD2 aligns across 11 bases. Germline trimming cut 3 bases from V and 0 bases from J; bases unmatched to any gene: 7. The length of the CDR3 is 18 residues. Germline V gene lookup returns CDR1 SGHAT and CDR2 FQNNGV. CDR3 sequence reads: CASSLWASGGSSYNEQFF. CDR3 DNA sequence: TGTGCCAGCAGCTTGTGGGCTAGCGGGGGGAGCTCCTACAATGAGCAGTTCTTC.